This record covers a single TCR beta chain. Its antigen is unknown. This entry is derived from a study of cytomegalovirus exposure and HLA in healthy donors (dated by TCRdb to 2015 to 2018). Notes on the research overall: In an earlier analysis of approximately 640 of the donors, 276 Gb of sequence data and just under 120 million unique TCR beta sequences from roughly 180 million T cells were reported. Roughly 300 gigabases of sequencing data and around 80 million unique TCR sequences made up an early release that covered 500 to 700 HLA-typed donors. Among the roughly 400 genotyped donors, around 79% belonged to the genetic ancestry cluster associated with self-reported Caucasian donors. The study aimed to test whether signatures of past pathogen exposure could be identified by cataloging public T cell receptors. The study profiled the T cell repertoires of approximately 700 subjects by immunosequencing and related them to cytomegalovirus serostatus. Along with the 666-subject first cohort, a separate validation cohort of some 130 different subjects was used. To predict cytomegalovirus infection status, the study brought together high-throughput TCR immunosequencing, statistical association of individual TCRs with disease status, and machine learning. A later analysis re-analyzed previously published TCR beta repertoires from 550 to 700 donors and added high-resolution HLA genotyping to study TCR occurrence patterns. Rather than drawing on any new phenotypic data, the later analysis identified candidate immune exposures from TCR beta sequences and the way those sequences occurred across donors. An earlier analysis of 500 to 750 of the donors applied high-throughput TCR beta sequencing to assess whether each TCR beta V gene segment acted as functional or pseudogenic. Alongside the repertoire data, information on donor age, sex, ethnicity and CMV serostatus was compiled. A later genetic analysis took genome-wide SNP genotypes for 398 of the 666 donors and used that subset as a discovery cohort. All discovery cohort repertoires had been generated on a single sequencing platform. Class I and class II HLA loci were covered by the typing at four-digit resolution. Typing coverage varied by locus: roughly 620-640 donors for A, B, C, DRB1 and DQB1; approximately 560 for DQA1; more than 600 for DPA1; around 490 for DPB1. Several DR-DQ haplotypes were handled as single units for association and clustering because linkage in the cohort was strong. Among around 400 genotyped donors of the cohort, an average of around 250,000 unique TCR beta nucleotide sequences was sequenced per donor, of which approximately 19% were non-productive.

The junction shows trimming of 5 bases on V and 8 bases on J, plus 20 bases between the germline ends. From cysteine to phenylalanine, the CDR3 is 15 amino acids long. CDR3 DNA only is kept here, 45 bases in frame from base 1. The germline V gene sets CDR1 to SGHDT and CDR2 to YYEEEE. Libraries came from the immunoSEQ multiplex PCR assay. For the multiplex PCR, a mixture combining 60 forward primers for TCR Vbeta segments and 13 reverse primers for TCR Jbeta segments was used. The CDR3 region of rearranged TCR beta genes was amplified from genomic DNA by a multiplex PCR assay. Amplified TCR beta libraries were sequenced as 87-base-pair reads on the Illumina HiSeq System. The source study handled its data this way. Across the roughly 700 repertoires, a later analysis counted tens of millions of unique TCR beta chains, approximately 10 million of which were shared by at least two donors. To remove PCR and sequencing errors, raw reads were error-corrected and collapsed into unique sequences using a nearest-neighbor algorithm that merged closely related sequences. V, D and J gene segments were assigned by aligning CDR3 sequences to IMGT reference sequences. For a sequence to be retained, at least a six-nucleotide match to both a V gene segment and a J gene segment was required. A rearrangement was called productive if the CDR3 had no stop codons and remained in frame with V and J, and every other rearrangement was called non-productive. Following IMGT convention, CDR3 was defined as the stretch from the second conserved V-encoded cysteine up to the conserved J-encoded phenylalanine. The earlier analysis of fewer than 700 of the donors excluded sequences that lacked an unambiguous match to a single V gene segment. An earlier analysis of some 610 of the donors called V segments functional above 56.7% productive rearrangements and segregating when the between-donor standard deviation exceeded 5%. A statistical classification framework was built to diagnose cytomegalovirus status from the catalog of TCR beta chain sequences. V and J gene assignment, in a later analysis, came from comparing TCR nucleotide sequences with IMGT/GENE-DB human TR gene sequences. The TCRdist pipeline was used in a later analysis to assign CDR3 sequences and most-parsimonious VDJ recombination scenarios. In a later analysis, each TCR beta chain was defined by its CDR3 amino acid sequence together with its V-gene family, and reads lacking a unique V-gene family were excluded. A later analysis removed over 500 highly shared, low-generation-probability nucleotide sequences to deal with suspected cross-contamination and a sequencing artifact. A later analysis calculated a clonal expansion index for each public chain from normalized within-repertoire ranks of inferred template counts. Generation probabilities in a later analysis came from a VDJ recombination model fitted to out-of-frame rearrangements, and those results were checked against IGoR. In a later analysis, hypergeometric tests were used to score TCR-TCR, TCR-HLA and TCR-CMV co-occurrence, with a repertoire-size bias correction applied to TCR pairs. In a later analysis, false discovery rates were estimated by permuting HLA or CMV assignments 20 times. In a later analysis, co-occurring TCRs were grouped using DBSCAN, with TCRdist sequence similarity added in when clustering inside HLA-allele-positive subsets. Repertoires with fewer than 30,000 or more than 120,000 public chains were left out of co-occurrence clustering, as were about 5 repertoires with anomalous nucleotide sharing. TCRdb obtained this table from immuneACCESS and retained in-frame rearrangements with V and J assigned. These tables miss some clones; where compared with another copy, unresolved V genes account for less than half of the shortfall, and the remainder is unexplained. That table is the source of V, J and clone size, and D and trimming were worked out from the DNA. The sample table records about 160,000 clones. Over 1% of the sample goes to the ten largest clones.

General study outcomes and caveats: According to a later genetic analysis, donors in an Asian-associated ancestry cluster had fewer N-insertions in productive TCRs than the approximately 630-donor mean. In a later analysis, most CMV-associated TCR beta chains were found to appear HLA-restricted, with HLA associations seemingly driven largely by CMV exposure. Across donors, most TCR sequences were observed very rarely, whereas some public TCRs were present in many individuals. An earlier analysis of around 540 of the donors showed that most TCR beta V segments appeared in productive rearrangements either about 87% or about 30% of the time, which broadly matched IMGT annotations. In a later analysis, 16,951 TCR beta sequences were associated with specific HLA alleles at a false discovery rate of 0.05. Several of the top co-occurrence clusters appeared to be linked to parvovirus B19, influenza, CMV and Epstein-Barr virus, according to a later analysis. Compared with equally common non-associated chains, HLA-associated TCR beta chains in a later analysis were more clonally expanded and had lower generation probabilities. A cluster of highly shared sequence variants was judged likely to be a technical artifact of the sequencing pipeline. Immune exposure information for the cohort was limited to CMV serostatus. Roughly uniform sequencing depth across donors was assumed in presence/absence analyses, although this assumption may not hold. Some IMGT-functional V segments, including TRBV6-2 and TRBV6-3, could not be told apart with the 87-base-pair reads, so those segments were excluded. The classifier was reported to diagnose cytomegalovirus status with high specificity and sensitivity in both the original cohort and the validation cohort. A later genetic analysis associated a missense DCLRE1C variant with V-gene and J-gene trimming of TCR beta chains, and an independent cohort replicated the association. The authors suggested that the approach could potentially be generalized to other disease states and immunological phenotypes. Strong co-occurrence of HLA alleles, especially DR and DQ, made assigning TCR associations to individual alleles difficult. Correlated functional status among segregating V segments might be attributable to linkage disequilibrium, but an unknown experimental factor could not be ruled out. The study listed 150 to 200 TCR beta chains as associated with cytomegalovirus. Because HLA typing was missing for some donors at each locus, association tests included only the typed subset. A further reported finding was that TCR beta sequences accurately predicted the HLA-A and HLA-B alleles for most subjects in the first cohort. A few of the identified cytomegalovirus-associated TCR beta chains were confirmed in vitro to be specific for cytomegalovirus antigens. Because counts were too low, roughly 16 rarely observed V segments, including chromosome 9 orphons, were left out of the earlier analysis of over 550 of the donors. In a later analysis, the rate of TCR association differed among HLA loci, with DRB1 alleles having the most associated TCRs and HLA-C alleles having the fewest. Only TCR beta chains were sequenced in this cohort, and the absence of alpha or paired-chain data limited detectable features.

The cohort consisted of 600 to 700 healthy bone marrow donors. Cohort members were all nominally healthy when sampled, although unrecorded immune exposures were likely present. The donor tested CMV seronegative, placing the donor among the roughly 340 seronegative members of the cohort. A peripheral blood sample was provided by each donor, and peripheral blood mononuclear cells were used for TCR beta sequencing. The Qiagen DNeasy Blood Extraction Kit was used to extract genomic DNA from the blood cell samples. This TCR came from a woman aged 60-75 years in good health and CMV-seronegative. Material for sequencing was PBMCs. The chain is assembled from TRBV5-6 and TRBJ2-1, and perhaps TRBD2 as D gene, on 7 matching bases. CDR3 loop: CASSFDLRGGDEQFF. The nucleotide sequence reads TGTGCCAGCAGTTTTGACTTAAGGGGGGGGGATGAGCAGTTCTTC. This CDR3, with the reference TRBV5-6 and TRBJ2-1 proteins standing in past its ends, gives the full variable domain DAGVTQSPTHLIKTRGQQVTLRCSPKSGHDTVSWYQQALGQGPQFIFQYYEEEERQRGNFPDRFSGHQFPNYSSELNVNALLLGDSALYLCASSFDLRGGDEQFFGPGTRLTVL.